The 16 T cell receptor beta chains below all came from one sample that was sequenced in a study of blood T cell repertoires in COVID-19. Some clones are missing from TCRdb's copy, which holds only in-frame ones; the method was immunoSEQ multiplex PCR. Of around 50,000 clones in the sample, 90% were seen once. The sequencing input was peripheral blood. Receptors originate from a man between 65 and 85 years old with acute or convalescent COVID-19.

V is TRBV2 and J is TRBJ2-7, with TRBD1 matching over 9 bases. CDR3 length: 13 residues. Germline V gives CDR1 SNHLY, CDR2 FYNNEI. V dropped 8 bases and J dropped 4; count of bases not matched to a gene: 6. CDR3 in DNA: TGTGCCAGCGGCGGACAGGGGTCTTACGAGCAGTACTTC. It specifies CASGGQGSYEQYF.

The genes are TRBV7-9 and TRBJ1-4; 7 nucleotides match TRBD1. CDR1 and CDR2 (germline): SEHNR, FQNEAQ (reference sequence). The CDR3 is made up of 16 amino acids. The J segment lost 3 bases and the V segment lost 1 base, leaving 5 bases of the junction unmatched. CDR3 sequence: CASSLVVGTANEKLFF. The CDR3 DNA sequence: TGTGCCAGCAGCTTAGTAGTCGGGACAGCTAATGAAAAACTGTTTTTT.

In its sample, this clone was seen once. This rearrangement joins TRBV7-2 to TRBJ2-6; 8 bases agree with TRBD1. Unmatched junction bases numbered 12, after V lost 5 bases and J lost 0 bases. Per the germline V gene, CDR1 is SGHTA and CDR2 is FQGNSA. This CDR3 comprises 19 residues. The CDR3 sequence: CASSALDRVALSGANVLTF. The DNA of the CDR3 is TGTGCCAGCAGCGCCCTGGACAGGGTGGCGCTCTCTGGGGCCAACGTCCTGACTTTC. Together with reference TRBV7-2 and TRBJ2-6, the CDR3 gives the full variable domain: GAGVSQSPSNKVTEKGKDVELRCDPISGHTALYWYRQSLGQGLEFLIYFQGNSAPDKSGLPSDRFSAERTGGSVSTLTIQRTQQEDSAVYLCASSALDRVALSGANVLTFGAGSRLTVL.

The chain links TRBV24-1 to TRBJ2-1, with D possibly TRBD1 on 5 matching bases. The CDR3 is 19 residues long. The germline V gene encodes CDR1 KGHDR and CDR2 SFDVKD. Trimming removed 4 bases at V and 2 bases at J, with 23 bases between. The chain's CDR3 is CATSDHPKADSLTYNEQFF. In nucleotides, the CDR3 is TGTGCCACCAGTGACCATCCTAAAGCCGACAGCCTAACCTACAATGAGCAGTTCTTC.

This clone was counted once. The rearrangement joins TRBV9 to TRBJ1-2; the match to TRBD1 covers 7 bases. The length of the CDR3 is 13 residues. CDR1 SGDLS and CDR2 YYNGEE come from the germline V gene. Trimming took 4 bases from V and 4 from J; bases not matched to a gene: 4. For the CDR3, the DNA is TGTGCCAGCAGCAAGGGACAGTTCTATGGCTACACCTTC. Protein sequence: CASSKGQFYGYTF.

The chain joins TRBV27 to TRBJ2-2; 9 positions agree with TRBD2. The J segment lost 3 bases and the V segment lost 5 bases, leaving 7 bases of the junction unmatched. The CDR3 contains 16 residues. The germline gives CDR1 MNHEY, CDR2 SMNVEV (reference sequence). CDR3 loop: CASSPGLAGHTGELFF. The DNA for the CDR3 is TGTGCCAGCAGTCCGGGGCTAGCGGGGCACACCGGGGAGCTGTTTTTT.

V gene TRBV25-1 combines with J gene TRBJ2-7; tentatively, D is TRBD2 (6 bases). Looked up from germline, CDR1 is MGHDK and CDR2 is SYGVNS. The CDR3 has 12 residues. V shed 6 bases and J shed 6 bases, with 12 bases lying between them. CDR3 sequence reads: CASRGGSGEQYF. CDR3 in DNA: TGTGCCAGCAGGGGGGGTTCAGGCGAGCAGTACTTC.

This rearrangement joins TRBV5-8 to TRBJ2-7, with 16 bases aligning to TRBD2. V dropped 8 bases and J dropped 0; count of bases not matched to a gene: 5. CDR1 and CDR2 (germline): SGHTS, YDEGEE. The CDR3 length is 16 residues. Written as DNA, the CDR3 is TGTGCCAGTCTCGGGACTAGCGGGGGGGTCTCCTACGAGCAGTACTTC. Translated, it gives CASLGTSGGVSYEQYF.

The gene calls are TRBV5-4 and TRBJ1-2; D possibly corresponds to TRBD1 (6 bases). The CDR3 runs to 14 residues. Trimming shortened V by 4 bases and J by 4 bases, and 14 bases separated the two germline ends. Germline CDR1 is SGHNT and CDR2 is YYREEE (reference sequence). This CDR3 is CASSTPGDSYGYTF. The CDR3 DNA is TGTGCCAGCAGCACCCCAGGGGATTCCTATGGCTACACCTTC.

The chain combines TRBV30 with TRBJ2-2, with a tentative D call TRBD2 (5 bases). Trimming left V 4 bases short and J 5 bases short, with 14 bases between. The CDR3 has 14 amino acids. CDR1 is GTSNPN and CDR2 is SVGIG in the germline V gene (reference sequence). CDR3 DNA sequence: TGTGCCTGGACCCGAGGGAGCGTAACCGGGGAGCTGTTTTTT. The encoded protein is CAWTRGSVTGELFF.

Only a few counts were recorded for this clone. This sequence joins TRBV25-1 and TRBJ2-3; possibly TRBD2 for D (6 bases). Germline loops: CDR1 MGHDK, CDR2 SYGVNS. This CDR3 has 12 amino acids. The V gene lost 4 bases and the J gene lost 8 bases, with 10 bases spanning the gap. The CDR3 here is CASSGLGGTQYF. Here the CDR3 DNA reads TGTGCCAGCAGTGGCCTGGGGGGTACGCAGTATTTT.

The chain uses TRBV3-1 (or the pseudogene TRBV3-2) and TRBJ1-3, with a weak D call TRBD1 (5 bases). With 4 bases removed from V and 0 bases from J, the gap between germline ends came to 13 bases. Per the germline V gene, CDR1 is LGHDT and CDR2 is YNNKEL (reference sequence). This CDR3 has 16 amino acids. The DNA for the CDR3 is TGTGCCAGCAGCCTCCAGGGTTCGGGCTCTGGAAACACCATATATTTT. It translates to CASSLQGSGSGNTIYF.

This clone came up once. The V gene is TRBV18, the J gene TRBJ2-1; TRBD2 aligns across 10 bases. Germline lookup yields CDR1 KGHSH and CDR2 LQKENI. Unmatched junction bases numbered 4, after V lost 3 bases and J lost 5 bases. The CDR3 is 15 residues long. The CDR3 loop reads CASSPGSGGDNEQFF. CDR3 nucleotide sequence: TGTGCCAGCTCACCGGGCAGCGGGGGGGACAATGAGCAGTTCTTC.

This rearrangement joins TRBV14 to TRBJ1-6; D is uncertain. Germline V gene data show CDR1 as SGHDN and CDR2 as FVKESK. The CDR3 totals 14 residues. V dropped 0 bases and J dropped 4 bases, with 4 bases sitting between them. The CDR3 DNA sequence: TGTGCCAGCAGCCAAGACCGGTATAATTCACCCCTCCACTTT. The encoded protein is CASSQDRYNSPLHF.

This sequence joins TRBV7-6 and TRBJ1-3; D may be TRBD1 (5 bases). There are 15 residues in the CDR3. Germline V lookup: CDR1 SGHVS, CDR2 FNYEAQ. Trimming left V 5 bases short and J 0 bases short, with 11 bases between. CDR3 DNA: TGTGCCAGCAGCGCCCTGACAGACTCTGGAAACACCATATATTTT. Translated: CASSALTDSGNTIYF. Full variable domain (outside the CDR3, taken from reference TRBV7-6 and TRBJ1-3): GAGVSQSPRYKVTKRGQDVALRCDPISGHVSLYWYRQALGQGPEFLTYFNYEAQQDKSGLPNDRFSAERPEGSISTLTIQRTEQRDSAMYRCASSALTDSGNTIYFGEGSWLTVV.

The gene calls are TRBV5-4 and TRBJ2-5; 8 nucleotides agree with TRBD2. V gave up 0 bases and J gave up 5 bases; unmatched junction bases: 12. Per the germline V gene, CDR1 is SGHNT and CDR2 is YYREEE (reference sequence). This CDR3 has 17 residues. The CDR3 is CASSLVKVAGIRETQYF. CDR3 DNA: TGTGCCAGCAGCTTGGTAAAGGTAGCGGGGATAAGGGAGACCCAGTACTTC.